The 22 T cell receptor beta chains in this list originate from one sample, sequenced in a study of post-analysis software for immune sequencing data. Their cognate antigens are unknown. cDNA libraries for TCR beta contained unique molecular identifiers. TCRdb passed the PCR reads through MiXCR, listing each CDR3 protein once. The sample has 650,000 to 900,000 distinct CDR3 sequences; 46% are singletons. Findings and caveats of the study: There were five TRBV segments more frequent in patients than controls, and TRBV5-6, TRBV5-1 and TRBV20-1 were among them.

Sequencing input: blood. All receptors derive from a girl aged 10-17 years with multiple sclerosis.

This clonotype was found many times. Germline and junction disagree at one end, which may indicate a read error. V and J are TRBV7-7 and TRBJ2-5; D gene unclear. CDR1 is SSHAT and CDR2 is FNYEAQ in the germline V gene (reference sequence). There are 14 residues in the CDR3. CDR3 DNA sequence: TGTGCTAGCAGCTTATTGGCAGCTGAAGAGACCCAGTACTTC. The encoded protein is CASSLLAAEETQYF. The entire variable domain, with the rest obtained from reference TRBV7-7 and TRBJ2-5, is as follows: GAGVSQSPRYKVTKRGQDVTLRCDPISSHATLYWYQQALGQGPEFLTYFNYEAQPDKSGLPSDRFSAERPEGSISTLTIQRTEQRDSAMYRCASSLLAAEETQYFGPGTRLLVL.

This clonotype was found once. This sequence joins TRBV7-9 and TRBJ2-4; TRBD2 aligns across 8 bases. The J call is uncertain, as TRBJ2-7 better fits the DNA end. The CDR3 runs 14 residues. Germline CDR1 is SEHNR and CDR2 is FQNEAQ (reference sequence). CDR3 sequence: CASSSGLGGAEQYF. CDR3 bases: TGTGCCAGCAGCTCGGGACTAGGTGGGGCCGAGCAGTACTTC.

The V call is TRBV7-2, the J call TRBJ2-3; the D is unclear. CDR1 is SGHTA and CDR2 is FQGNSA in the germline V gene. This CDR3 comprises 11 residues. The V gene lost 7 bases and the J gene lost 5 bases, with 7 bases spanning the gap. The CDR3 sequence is CASILGDTQYF. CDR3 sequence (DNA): TGTGCCAGCATCCTCGGAGATACGCAGTATTTT.

CDR3 DNA: TGCGCCAGCAGCTTGGACCCCGGGACGGGAAAAGAGACCCAGTACTTC. Amino acids: CASSLDPGTGKETQYF. V is TRBV5-1 and J is TRBJ2-5; tentatively, D is TRBD1 or TRBD2 (5 bases each). The V gene's germline CDR1 is SGHRS and CDR2 YFSETQ. The length of the CDR3 is 16 residues. Trimming stripped 0 bases from V and 3 bases from J, with 15 bases between.

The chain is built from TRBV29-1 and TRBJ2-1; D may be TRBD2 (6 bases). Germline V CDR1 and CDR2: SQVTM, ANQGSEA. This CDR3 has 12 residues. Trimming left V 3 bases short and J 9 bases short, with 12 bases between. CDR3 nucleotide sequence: TGCAGCGTTGACCGGGAGCCAGGTGAGCAGTTCTTC. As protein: CSVDREPGEQFF.

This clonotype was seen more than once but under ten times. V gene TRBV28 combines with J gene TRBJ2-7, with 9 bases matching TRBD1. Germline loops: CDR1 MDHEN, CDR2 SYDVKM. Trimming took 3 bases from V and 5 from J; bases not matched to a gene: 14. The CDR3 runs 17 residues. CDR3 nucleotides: TGTGCCAGCAGTTTGTTCCCTTTTGGGACAGGGCAAGACGAGCAGTACTTC. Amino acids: CASSLFPFGTGQDEQYF.

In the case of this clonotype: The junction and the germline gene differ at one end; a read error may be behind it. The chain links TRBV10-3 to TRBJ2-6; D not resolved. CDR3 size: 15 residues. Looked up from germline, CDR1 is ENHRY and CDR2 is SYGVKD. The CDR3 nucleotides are TGTGCCACATTGCTAGGATCCTCTGTGGCCAACGTCCTGACTTTC. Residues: CATLLGSSVANVLTF.

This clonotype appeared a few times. Here the CDR3 reads CASSLAWQETQYF. The CDR3 DNA is TGCGCCAGCAGCTTGGCTTGGCAAGAGACCCAGTACTTC. The chain uses TRBV5-1 and TRBJ2-5, with D unclear. Trimming removed 0 bases from V and 2 bases from J, with 5 bases in between. This CDR3 region has 13 residues. The germline V gene encodes CDR1 SGHRS and CDR2 YFSETQ.

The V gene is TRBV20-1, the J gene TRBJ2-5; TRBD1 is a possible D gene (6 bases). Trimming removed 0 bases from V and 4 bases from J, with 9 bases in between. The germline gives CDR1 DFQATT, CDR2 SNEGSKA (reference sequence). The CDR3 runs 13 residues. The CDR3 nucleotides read TGCAGTGCTAGAGATACAGGGAGAGAGACCCAGTACTTC. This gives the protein CSARDTGRETQYF.

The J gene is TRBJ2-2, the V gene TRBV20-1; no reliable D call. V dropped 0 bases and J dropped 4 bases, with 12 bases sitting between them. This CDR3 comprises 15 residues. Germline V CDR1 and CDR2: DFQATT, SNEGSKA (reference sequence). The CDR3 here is CSAREASVGTGELFF. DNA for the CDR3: TGCAGTGCTAGAGAGGCTAGTGTGGGCACCGGGGAGCTGTTTTTT.

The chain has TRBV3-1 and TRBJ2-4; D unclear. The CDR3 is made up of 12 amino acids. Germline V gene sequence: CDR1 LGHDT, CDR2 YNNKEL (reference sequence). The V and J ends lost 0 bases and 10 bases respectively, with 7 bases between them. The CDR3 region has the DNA TGTGCCAGCAGCCAAGATTTAGGTATTCAGTACTTC. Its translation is CASSQDLGIQYF.

CDR3 DNA sequence: TGTGCCAGCAGCCAAGACGTCGCGGGAGGGAGCTCCTACAATGAGCAGTTCTTC. This translates into CASSQDVAGGSSYNEQFF. The chain joins TRBV4-2 to TRBJ2-1; 9 bases agree with TRBD2. This CDR3 is 18 amino acids long. With V trimmed by 0 bases and J by 0 bases, 6 bases remained unmatched. In germline, CDR1 is LGHNA, CDR2 YNFKEQ.

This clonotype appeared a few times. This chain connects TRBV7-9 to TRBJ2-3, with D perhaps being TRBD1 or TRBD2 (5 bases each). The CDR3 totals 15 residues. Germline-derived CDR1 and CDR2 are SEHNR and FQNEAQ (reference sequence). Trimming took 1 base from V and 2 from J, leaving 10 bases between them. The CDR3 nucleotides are TGTGCCAGCAGCTTAGGAAGCGGACACACAGATACGCAGTATTTT. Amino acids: CASSLGSGHTDTQYF.

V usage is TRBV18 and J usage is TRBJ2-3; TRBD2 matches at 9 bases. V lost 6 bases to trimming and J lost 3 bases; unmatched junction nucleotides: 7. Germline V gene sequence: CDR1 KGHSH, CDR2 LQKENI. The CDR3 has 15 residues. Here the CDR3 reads CASSYLAGMTDTQYF. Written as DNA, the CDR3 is TGTGCCAGCTCCTACCTAGCGGGAATGACAGATACGCAGTATTTT.

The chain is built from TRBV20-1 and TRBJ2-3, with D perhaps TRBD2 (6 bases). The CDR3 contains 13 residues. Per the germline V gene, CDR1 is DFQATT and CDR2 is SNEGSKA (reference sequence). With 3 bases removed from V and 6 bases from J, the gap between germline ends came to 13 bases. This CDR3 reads CSARRGGSDTQYF. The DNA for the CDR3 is TGCAGTGCTAGGCGGGGTGGCTCGGATACGCAGTATTTT.

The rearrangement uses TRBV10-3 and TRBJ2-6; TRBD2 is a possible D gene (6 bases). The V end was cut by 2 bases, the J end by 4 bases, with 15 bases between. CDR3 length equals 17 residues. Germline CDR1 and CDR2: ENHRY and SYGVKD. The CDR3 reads CAISEDVGGEGANVLTF. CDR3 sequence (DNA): TGTGCCATCAGTGAGGATGTGGGGGGAGAGGGGGCCAACGTCCTGACTTTC.

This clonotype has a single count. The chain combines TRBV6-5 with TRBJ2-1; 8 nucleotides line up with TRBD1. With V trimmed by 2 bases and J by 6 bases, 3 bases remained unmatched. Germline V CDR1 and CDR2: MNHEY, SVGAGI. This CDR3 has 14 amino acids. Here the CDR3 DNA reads TGTGCCAGCAGTTACATGACAGGGGTCAATGAGCAGTTCTTC. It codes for CASSYMTGVNEQFF.

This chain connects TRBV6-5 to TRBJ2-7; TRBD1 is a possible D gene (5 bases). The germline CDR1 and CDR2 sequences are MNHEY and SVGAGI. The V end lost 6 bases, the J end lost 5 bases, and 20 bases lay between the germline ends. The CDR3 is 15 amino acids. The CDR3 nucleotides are TGTGCCAGCAGCAGAGACAGTTCTCTCCTCGACGAGCAGTACTTC. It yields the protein CASSRDSSLLDEQYF.

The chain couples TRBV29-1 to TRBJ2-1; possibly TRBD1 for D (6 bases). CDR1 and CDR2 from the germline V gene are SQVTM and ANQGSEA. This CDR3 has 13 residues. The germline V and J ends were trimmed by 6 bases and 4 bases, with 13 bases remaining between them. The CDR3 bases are TGCAGCGTGGGGGCCGGGAATTACAATGAGCAGTTCTTC. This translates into CSVGAGNYNEQFF.

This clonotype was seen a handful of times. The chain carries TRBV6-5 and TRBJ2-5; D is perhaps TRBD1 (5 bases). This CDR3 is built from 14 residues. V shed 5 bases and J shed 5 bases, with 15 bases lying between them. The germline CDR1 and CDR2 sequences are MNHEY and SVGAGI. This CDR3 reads CASSPEAGWETQYF. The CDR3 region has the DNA TGTGCCAGCAGTCCCGAGGCAGGGTGGGAGACCCAGTACTTC.

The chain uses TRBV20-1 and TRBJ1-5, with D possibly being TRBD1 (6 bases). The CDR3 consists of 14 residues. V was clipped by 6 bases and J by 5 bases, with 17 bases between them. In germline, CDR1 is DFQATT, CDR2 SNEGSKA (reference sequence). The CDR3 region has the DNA TGCAGTGCCTCGAGGGGGGCGGGTTATCAGCCCCAGCATTTT. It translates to CSASRGAGYQPQHF.

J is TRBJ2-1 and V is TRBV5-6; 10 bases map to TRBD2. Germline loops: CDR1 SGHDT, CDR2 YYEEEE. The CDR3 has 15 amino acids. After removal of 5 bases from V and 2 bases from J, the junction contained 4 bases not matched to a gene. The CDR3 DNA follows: TGTGCCAGCAGTTATAGCGGGAGGCCCTACAATGAGCAGTTCTTC. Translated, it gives CASSYSGRPYNEQFF.